This T cell receptor (beta chain) stems from a study of shared clonotypes between healthy human individuals. As defined, naive CD8 cells were CD45RO-negative and positively selected for CCR7, with terminally differentiated effector memory CD45RA+ cells excluded. Sequencing used immunoSEQ multiplex PCR; TCRdb keeps in-frame clones, though not all of them. This sample yields over 2,000,000 clones, of which over 85% are seen a single time; approximately 1.7% belongs to the top ten. Input material: naive CD8+ T cells from PBMCs. This sequence was found in a man between 18 and 29 years old in good health. Some clones in this sample may be carry-over from other donors' samples.

CDR3 nucleotide sequence: TGCGCCAGCAGCTTCAGTGAGACGTCCGGGGACACTGAAGCTTTCTTT. Its protein product is CASSFSETSGDTEAFF. This chain links TRBV5-1 with TRBJ1-1; D gene ambiguous. Germline V gene lookup returns CDR1 SGHRS and CDR2 YFSETQ. The V gene lost 2 bases and the J gene lost 3 bases, with 17 bases spanning the gap. This CDR3 has 16 residues.